Below are 25 T cell receptor beta chains sequenced from a single sample in a study of technical replicates of blood from several donors. Sequencing used immunoSEQ multiplex PCR; TCRdb keeps in-frame clones, though not all of them. The repertoire includes 70,000 to 85,000 clones, around 97% of them detected once, and less than 0.2% sits in the top ten. Sequencing input: T cells isolated from PBMCs. These receptors were collected from a human donor in good health.

The chain employs TRBV2 and TRBJ1-1; unclear D gene. The CDR3 covers 13 residues. Looked up from germline, CDR1 is SNHLY and CDR2 is FYNNEI. Trimming cost V 7 bases and J 1 base, with 10 bases left between them. The CDR3 protein is CASNGLSNTEAFF. The CDR3 DNA reads as TGTGCCAGCAATGGCTTATCGAACACTGAAGCTTTCTTT.

This CDR3 reads CAMHRDYSYNEQFF. The CDR3 nucleotides read TGTGCCATGCACCGGGACTATTCCTACAATGAGCAGTTCTTC. The V and J genes are TRBV2 and TRBJ2-1; the match to TRBD2 covers 7 bases. Germline CDR1 reads SNHLY; CDR2 reads FYNNEI. CDR3 length: 14 residues. Losses at the gene ends were 10 bases for V and 1 base for J; bases not matched to a gene: 7.

The chain joins TRBV5-1 to TRBJ2-1; tentatively, D is TRBD1 (6 bases). CDR1 SGHRS and CDR2 YFSETQ come from the germline V gene. This CDR3 region has 15 residues. V was clipped by 3 bases and J by 5 bases, with 15 bases between them. In DNA form, the CDR3 reads TGCGCCAGCAGCTCCGGGACACAAAGGGACAATGAGCAGTTCTTC. Translating gives CASSSGTQRDNEQFF.

J is TRBJ2-6 and V is TRBV21-1; TRBD1 is taken as the D call from the table, unchecked against the DNA. TRBV21-1 is noted as a pseudogene. This CDR3 region has 18 residues. CDR3 in amino acids: CASSKAPRDNSGANVLTF. In nucleotides, the CDR3 is TGTGCCAGCAGCAAAGCGCCTCGCGACAACTCTGGGGCCAACGTCCTGACTTTC.

The table lists this clone with a count of one. V usage is TRBV11-3 and J usage is TRBJ1-2, with D possibly being TRBD1 (6 bases). The CDR3 is 13 amino acids. Germline V lookup: CDR1 SGHNT, CDR2 YENEEA. V lost 5 bases and J 6 bases, leaving 13 bases between the germline ends. CDR3: CASSRTAFNGYTF. Here the CDR3 DNA reads TGTGCCAGCAGCCGGACAGCCTTTAATGGCTACACCTTC.

The rearrangement uses TRBV28 and TRBJ1-2; 9 positions match TRBD1. V lost 5 bases and J lost 4; bases outside the gene matches: 17. Germline assignment: CDR1 MDHEN and CDR2 SYDVKM. The CDR3 runs 18 residues. CDR3 loop: CASSPQGLIPGQGYGYTF. The DNA of the CDR3 is TGTGCCAGCAGTCCACAAGGTCTTATTCCGGGACAGGGCTATGGCTACACCTTC.

The chain couples TRBV28 to TRBJ1-5; a weak D match, TRBD1 (6 bases). The V gene lost 7 bases and the J gene lost 6 bases, with 22 bases spanning the gap. The CDR3 is 16 amino acids. Germline V lookup: CDR1 MDHEN, CDR2 SYDVKM. CDR3 nucleotide sequence: TGTGCCAGCAACCCGCCCCGTGGGGGCCTGGGTCAGCCCCAGCATTTT. This sequence encodes CASNPPRGGLGQPQHF.

The CDR3 loop is CASSTGDEQYF. The DNA of the CDR3 is TGTGCCAGCAGCACTGGAGACGAGCAGTACTTC. The chain uses TRBV7-2 and TRBJ2-7, with unresolved D. The germline V and J ends were trimmed by 5 bases and 5 bases, with 7 bases remaining between them. The germline gives CDR1 SGHTA, CDR2 FQGNSA. The length of the CDR3 is 11 residues. The complete variable domain, with remaining parts taken from reference TRBV7-2 and TRBJ2-7, reads GAGVSQSPSNKVTEKGKDVELRCDPISGHTALYWYRQSLGQGLEFLIYFQGNSAPDKSGLPSDRFSAERTGGSVSTLTIQRTQQEDSAVYLCASSTGDEQYFGPGTRLTVT.

V gene TRBV18 combines with J gene TRBJ1-1; TRBD1 matches 7 bases. In germline, CDR1 is KGHSH, CDR2 LQKENI. The ends lost 3 bases at V and 10 bases at J; junction bases unmatched: 8. The CDR3 extends over 13 amino acids. In DNA form, the CDR3 reads TGTGCCAGCTCACCGGGACAGTGGATGGGAGCTTTCTTT. Its protein product is CASSPGQWMGAFF.

This chain links TRBV6-1 with TRBJ2-5; 9 bases fit TRBD2. Unmatched junction bases numbered 3, after V lost 2 bases and J lost 2 bases. This CDR3 is built from 15 residues. CDR1 MNHNS and CDR2 SASEGT come from the germline V gene. The CDR3 DNA follows: TGTGCCAGCAGTGAACATCTAGCGGGGCAAGAGACCCAGTACTTC. As protein: CASSEHLAGQETQYF.

The chain has TRBV30 and TRBJ1-2; TRBD1 aligns across 8 bases. This CDR3 is 18 amino acids long. Losses at the gene ends were 4 bases for V and 3 bases for J; bases not matched to a gene: 19. Germline V gene sequence: CDR1 GTSNPN, CDR2 SVGIG (reference sequence). The CDR3 bases are TGTGCCTGGACCCTCGGAGTGATATTGACAGGGGAAGACTATGGCTACACCTTC. It codes for CAWTLGVILTGEDYGYTF.

This clone was recorded once. This rearrangement joins TRBV6-5 to TRBJ2-7; D is undetermined. The CDR3 has 12 amino acids. V was pared by 8 bases and J by 1 base, with 9 bases between. Germline assignment: CDR1 MNHEY and CDR2 SVGAGI. CDR3 in DNA: TGTGCCAGCTTTTCCGGGTCCTACGAGCAGTACTTC. Translating it yields CASFSGSYEQYF.

V gene TRBV11-3 combines with J gene TRBJ2-7; 13 nucleotides line up with TRBD2. This CDR3 has 20 amino acids. Germline loops: CDR1 SGHNT, CDR2 YENEEA. V shed 0 bases, J shed 1 base, and the junction held 12 bases outside the gene matches. CDR3 protein: CASSLDPRQGTSGDSYEQYF. CDR3 sequence (DNA): TGTGCCAGCAGCTTAGATCCGAGACAGGGGACTAGCGGGGATTCCTACGAGCAGTACTTC.

The chain has TRBV11-2 and TRBJ1-2, with 12 nucleotides matching TRBD1. The CDR3 sequence is 14 residues long. CDR1 SGHAT and CDR2 FQNNGV come from the germline V gene. J was trimmed by 10 bases and V by 1 base; bases with no gene match: 4. The CDR3 loop reads CASSLGDRGRFYTF. The CDR3 region has the DNA TGTGCCAGCAGCTTAGGGGACAGGGGGCGTTTCTACACCTTC.

CDR3 DNA sequence: TGTGCCAGCAGTGACCCTCTAGCGGGAGGGGAGACCCAGTACTTC. This encodes CASSDPLAGGETQYF. This rearrangement joins TRBV6-1 to TRBJ2-5; 12 nucleotides line up with TRBD2. Germline CDR1 and CDR2: MNHNS and SASEGT. The CDR3 has 15 amino acids. The V segment lost 3 bases and the J segment 5 bases; nucleotides outside the gene matches: 4.

The rearrangement uses TRBV19 and TRBJ1-5; D gene ambiguous. The CDR3 runs to 16 residues. Germline V gene lookup returns CDR1 LNHDA and CDR2 SQIVND (reference sequence). The V and J ends lost 0 bases and 6 bases respectively, with 15 bases between them. CDR3 sequence (DNA): TGTGCCAGTAGTATAGAGGTCGGCTGGGGAGGTCAGCCCCAGCATTTT. Protein product: CASSIEVGWGGQPQHF.

The chain joins TRBV6-5 to TRBJ2-1; D is undetermined. CDR1 is MNHEY, CDR2 SVGAGI, per germline. The CDR3 covers 15 residues. V lost 6 bases and J 0 bases, leaving 12 bases between the germline ends. CDR3 in amino acids: CASSPFVSSYNEQFF. The DNA for the CDR3 is TGTGCCAGCAGCCCGTTTGTTAGCTCCTACAATGAGCAGTTCTTC.

The rearrangement links TRBV4-1 to TRBJ2-7; tentatively, D is TRBD2 (5 bases). CDR1 MGHRA and CDR2 YSYEKL come from the germline V gene. V lost 2 bases and J lost 3, with 14 bases in between. CDR3 length equals 15 residues. CDR3 residues: CASSQIRRGNYEQYF. The CDR3 DNA reads as TGCGCCAGCAGCCAAATTCGTCGGGGTAACTACGAGCAGTACTTC.

The gene calls are TRBV9 and TRBJ2-5; perhaps TRBD1 as D (6 bases). Germline CDR1 reads SGDLS; CDR2 reads YYNGEE. V was shortened by 2 bases and J by 5 bases, with 16 bases between the two germline ends. CDR3 size: 15 residues. CDR3 in amino acids: CASSVLQGFRETQYF. CDR3 sequence (DNA): TGTGCCAGCAGCGTTCTTCAGGGGTTTAGGGAGACCCAGTACTTC.

The chain links TRBV28 to TRBJ1-1; possible D gene TRBD1, 6 bases. Per the germline V gene, CDR1 is MDHEN and CDR2 is SYDVKM. Trimming left V 5 bases short and J 1 base short, with 14 bases between. The CDR3 totals 15 residues. CDR3 in DNA: TGTGCCAGCAGTGTGGACAGTTTGACGAACACTGAAGCTTTCTTT. Protein: CASSVDSLTNTEAFF.

The chain employs TRBV19 and TRBJ2-2, with 8 positions matching TRBD1. The V segment lost 10 bases and the J segment 3 bases; nucleotides outside the gene matches: 13. CDR1 and CDR2 (germline): LNHDA, SQIVND (reference sequence). The CDR3 sequence is 16 residues long. The CDR3: CATRDRGGWDTGELFF. The CDR3 DNA reads TGTGCCACCCGAGACAGGGGCGGTTGGGACACCGGGGAGCTGTTTTTT.

V and J are TRBV27 and TRBJ2-3; TRBD2 might be the D (5 bases). V lost 7 bases and J lost 4, with 15 bases in between. The CDR3 spans 14 residues. In germline, CDR1 is MNHEY, CDR2 SMNVEV (reference sequence). Written as DNA, the CDR3 is TGTGCCAGCATCGGATCGGGGTCCCCAGATACGCAGTATTTT. Translated, it gives CASIGSGSPDTQYF.

This chain connects TRBV7-8 to TRBJ2-5; 12 bases agree with TRBD2. Germline V gives CDR1 SGHVS, CDR2 FQNEAQ. This CDR3 is 21 amino acids long. V lost 3 bases to trimming and J lost 2 bases; unmatched junction nucleotides: 19. The CDR3 loop is CASSFRFAEASGRGKQETQYF. CDR3 DNA: TGTGCCAGCAGCTTCCGATTCGCGGAGGCTAGCGGGAGGGGGAAACAAGAGACCCAGTACTTC.

In DNA, the CDR3 is TGTGCCAGCAGCCAAAGGGTGACAGGGGGGAGCTATGGCTACACCTTC. Encoded protein: CASSQRVTGGSYGYTF. The chain employs TRBV2 and TRBJ1-2; 9 nucleotides align to TRBD1. With V trimmed by 6 bases and J by 4 bases, 12 bases remained unmatched. The CDR3 is 16 residues long. CDR1 and CDR2 (germline): SNHLY, FYNNEI.

This rearrangement joins TRBV27 to TRBJ2-7, with D possibly matching TRBD2 (5 bases). V was clipped by 6 bases and J by 0 bases, with 12 bases between them. The germline gives CDR1 MNHEY, CDR2 SMNVEV (reference sequence). CDR3 length: 14 residues. For the CDR3, the DNA is TGTGCCAGCAGCCCCACCCGGGGCTCCTACGAGCAGTACTTC. Its protein is CASSPTRGSYEQYF.